This T cell receptor beta chain stems from a study of blood T cell repertoires in COVID-19. Study context: Collection of acute and convalescent COVID-19 samples took place in the United States, Italy and Spain.

The ends were cut back, 6 bases at V and 2 bases at J, with 17 bases in the middle. Germline values: CDR1 MDHEN, CDR2 SYDVKM. There are 16 residues in the CDR3. Original handling: Reference gene primer amplification yielded estimated nucleated cell counts. Profiling relied on immunoSEQ multiplex PCR, and the TCRdb table lists in-frame clones only, not all of them. D and trimming come from the DNA, and the V and J calls and clone size come from that table. The repertoire holds approximately 260,000 clones, with about 88% as singletons. The rearrangement joins TRBV28 to TRBJ1-3; no clear D gene. The receptor's source is a woman aged 40 to 50 who had recovered from COVID-19. The sequenced material came from peripheral blood. This CDR3 reads CASRPTPGAAGNTIYF. The CDR3, as DNA: TGTGCCAGCAGACCTACCCCGGGAGCAGCTGGAAACACCATATATTTT.